This entry concerns a single T cell receptor beta chain. The authors amplified TCR beta CDR3 regions from RNA transcripts. First-round RT-PCR employed HTBI primers, with a second-round multiplex PCR after it. TCRdb redid the calling of the multiplex PCR reads with MiXCR, one entry per CDR3 protein. Of about 16,000 distinct CDR3 sequences listed, roughly 50% are singletons. The CDR3 extends over 13 amino acids. The V and J ends lost 2 bases and 0 bases respectively, with 4 bases between them. Germline V lookup: CDR1 SGHTA, CDR2 FQGNSA. It was on clinical symptoms, serum thyroxine, TRAb, thyroid ultrasound and orbital computed tomography that diagnosis relied. This record belongs to a study of Graves' ophthalmopathy and Graves' hyperthyroidism.

Sequenced: peripheral blood. The chain links TRBV7-2 to TRBJ2-5; no reliable D call. The receptor was derived from a woman aged 40-49 years with stable Graves' hyperthyroidism. CDR3 protein: CASSLSYQETQYF. The CDR3 DNA sequence: TGTGCCAGCAGCTTATCCTACCAAGAGACCCAGTACTTC.